The 25 T cell receptor beta chains below come from one sample, sequenced in a study of PD-1 blockade in classical Hodgkin lymphoma. There was relapse after autologous stem cell transplantation in every patient, and there was variation in brentuximab vedotin exposure. This table comes from immunoSEQ multiplex PCR, and its TCRdb copy is limited to in-frame clones, with some not included. The repertoire holds over 15,000 clones, with around 80% as singletons. The sequences come from peripheral blood mononuclear cells (PBMCs), collected before the second cycle of nivolumab. The receptors shown here come from a human donor with classical Hodgkin lymphoma.

This clone was observed a single time. This sequence joins TRBV2 and TRBJ2-2; 7 positions match TRBD2. J gave up 6 bases and V 8 bases, and 9 bases lay outside the gene matches. The germline gives CDR1 SNHLY, CDR2 FYNNEI. CDR3 length equals 14 residues. The CDR3: CASCSTSLAGELFF. DNA of the CDR3: TGTGCCAGCTGCTCGACTAGCCTGGCCGGGGAGCTGTTTTTT.

The chain has TRBV29-1 and TRBJ2-1; no clear D gene. The CDR3 consists of 13 residues. Deletions cut 8 bases from V and 6 bases from J, with 17 bases between. Looked up from germline, CDR1 is SQVTM and CDR2 is ANQGSEA. This CDR3 reads CSSRRPLSNEQFF. As DNA, the CDR3 is TGCAGCTCCCGAAGGCCCCTATCCAATGAGCAGTTCTTC.

CDR3 amino acids: CASSVDGTAYGYTF. The CDR3 nucleotides read TGTGCCAGCAGCGTAGATGGGACAGCTTATGGCTACACCTTC. V is TRBV9 and J is TRBJ1-2; 7 bases fit TRBD1. The V segment lost 0 bases and the J segment 5 bases; nucleotides outside the gene matches: 4. Germline V gene lookup returns CDR1 SGDLS and CDR2 YYNGEE. The CDR3 contains 14 residues.

The chain couples TRBV19 to TRBJ1-1, with 10 bases that match TRBD1. V was pared by 4 bases and J by 6 bases, with 11 bases of the junction left unmatched. Germline CDR1 LNHDA, CDR2 SQIVND (reference sequence). The CDR3 covers 16 residues. CDR3 residues: CASSTLPGQGMSEAFF. The CDR3 DNA reads TGTGCCAGTAGTACCCTTCCGGGACAGGGGATGTCTGAAGCTTTCTTT.

This clone was found once. V gene TRBV19 combines with J gene TRBJ2-1; TRBD2 aligns across 10 bases. There are 14 residues in the CDR3. Trimming at V came to 5 bases and at J to 4 bases, leaving 2 bases not matched to a gene. The germline CDR1 and CDR2 sequences are LNHDA and SQIVND (reference sequence). The CDR3 nucleotides read TGTGCCAGTAGTCGACTAGCGGGTTACAATGAGCAGTTCTTC. This gives the protein CASSRLAGYNEQFF. Variable domain in full (rest from reference TRBV19 and TRBJ2-1): DGGITQSPKYLFRKEGQNVTLSCEQNLNHDAMYWYRQDPGQGLRLIYYSQIVNDFQKGDIAEGYSVSREKKESFPLTVTSAQKNPTAFYLCASSRLAGYNEQFFGPGTRLTVL.

The chain couples TRBV5-5 to TRBJ2-7; D not resolved. V lost 4 bases and J 3 bases, leaving 8 bases between the germline ends. The CDR3 has 12 amino acids. Germline V lookup: CDR1 SGHKS, CDR2 YYEKEE (reference sequence). CDR3 sequence: CASSPADYEQYF. In DNA form, the CDR3 reads TGTGCCAGCAGCCCCGCCGACTACGAGCAGTACTTC.

This clone was observed a few times. V is TRBV19 and J is TRBJ1-3; D gene unclear. CDR1 and CDR2 (germline): LNHDA, SQIVND (reference sequence). V gave up 7 bases and J gave up 0 bases, with 10 bases separating them. The CDR3 is made up of 14 amino acids. The CDR3 protein is CASKQVSSGNTIYF. The CDR3, as DNA: TGTGCCAGTAAGCAGGTTTCCTCTGGAAACACCATATATTTT.

The chain joins TRBV30 to TRBJ2-7; the match to TRBD2 covers 13 bases. The CDR3 contains 14 residues. Germline CDR1 reads GTSNPN; CDR2 reads SVGIG (reference sequence). V shed 3 bases and J 3 bases; nucleotides not matched to a gene: 2. Here the CDR3 DNA reads TGTGCCTGGAGAGGACTAGCGGGGGACTACGAGCAGTACTTC. This sequence encodes CAWRGLAGDYEQYF.

This chain uses TRBV28 with TRBJ2-7, with 7 bases that match TRBD2. The CDR3 sequence is 13 residues long. The germline V gene has CDR1 MDHEN and CDR2 SYDVKM. After removal of 3 bases from V and 3 bases from J, the junction contained 2 bases not matched to a gene. In DNA form, the CDR3 reads TGTGCCAGCAGTTTTGGCGGGGGCTACGAGCAGTACTTC. Its translation is CASSFGGGYEQYF.

V usage is TRBV6-5 and J usage is TRBJ1-2; 7 bases are shared with TRBD1. After removal of 0 bases from V and 7 bases from J, the junction contained 8 bases not matched to a gene. This CDR3 is built from 15 residues. Germline V lookup: CDR1 MNHEY, CDR2 SVGAGI. This chain's CDR3 is CASSYSTQGGGGYTF. The CDR3, as DNA: TGTGCCAGCAGTTACTCGACCCAGGGGGGTGGTGGCTACACCTTC.

The chain has TRBV6-5 and TRBJ1-1, with D unresolved. This CDR3 comprises 13 residues. In germline, CDR1 is MNHEY, CDR2 SVGAGI. The V end was cut by 3 bases, the J end by 3 bases, with 8 bases between. Written as DNA, the CDR3 is TGTGCCAGCAGTTATGGACGGGACACTGAAGCTTTCTTT. This gives the protein CASSYGRDTEAFF.

The chain uses TRBV5-1 and TRBJ2-7; 10 bases map to TRBD2. The CDR3 covers 15 residues. Germline V gives CDR1 SGHRS, CDR2 YFSETQ. V lost 1 base to trimming and J lost 5 bases; unmatched junction nucleotides: 6. CDR3 loop: CASSLWLAGDHEQYF. The CDR3 nucleotides are TGCGCCAGCAGCTTGTGGCTAGCGGGAGACCACGAGCAGTACTTC.

The chain is built from TRBV7-3 and TRBJ2-1; D unclear. CDR1 SGHTA and CDR2 FQGTGA come from the germline V gene. The CDR3 is 16 residues long. V was cut by 2 bases and J by 0 bases, with 11 bases left in between. Here the CDR3 DNA reads TGTGCCAGCAGCTTAGGTGCAGGATTCTCCTACAATGAGCAGTTCTTC. This encodes CASSLGAGFSYNEQFF.

J is TRBJ2-1 and V is TRBV6-1, with no clear D. V gave up 4 bases and J gave up 2 bases, with 9 bases separating them. There are 14 residues in the CDR3. The germline CDR1 and CDR2 sequences are MNHNS and SASEGT. CDR3 DNA: TGTGCCAGCAGTGTTGCGGCAGCCTACAATGAGCAGTTCTTC. Amino acids: CASSVAAAYNEQFF.

The gene calls are TRBV7-8 and TRBJ2-5; 12 bases match TRBD2. Trimming cost V 1 base and J 3 bases; bases outside gene matches: 6. Germline assignment: CDR1 SGHVS and CDR2 FQNEAQ. This CDR3 comprises 17 residues. The CDR3 region has the DNA TGTGCCAGCAGCTTAGGACTAGCGGGAGTAGTCGAAGAGACCCAGTACTTC. Encoded protein: CASSLGLAGVVEETQYF. Filled out from reference TRBV7-8 and TRBJ2-5, the complete variable domain reads GAGVSQSPRYKVAKRGQDVALRCDPISGHVSLFWYQQALGQGPEFLTYFQNEAQLDKSGLPSDRFFAERPEGSVSTLKIQRTQQEDSAVYLCASSLGLAGVVEETQYFGPGTRLLVL.

This clone was detected only a few times. DNA of the CDR3: TGTGCCAGCAGCGGTACAGGGGTGAGGACTGAAGCTTTCTTT. Amino acids: CASSGTGVRTEAFF. This chain uses TRBV7-3 with TRBJ1-1; TRBD1 matches 7 bases. The CDR3 is made up of 14 amino acids. J lost 5 bases, V lost 5 bases, and 8 bases had no gene match. Germline CDR1 is SGHTA and CDR2 is FQGTGA. Looking up the rest from reference TRBV7-3 and TRBJ1-1 gives the full variable domain: GAGVSQTPSNKVTEKGKYVELRCDPISGHTALYWYRQSLGQGPEFLIYFQGTGAADDSGLPNDRFFAVRPEGSVSTLKIQRTERGDSAVYLCASSGTGVRTEAFFGQGTRLTVV.

This clone was observed a few times. The gene calls are TRBV6-1 and TRBJ1-5; D is unclear. The CDR3 runs to 13 residues. The V gene lost 9 bases and the J gene lost 7 bases, with 16 bases spanning the gap. Germline V gene lookup returns CDR1 MNHNS and CDR2 SASEGT. In nucleotides, the CDR3 is TGTGCCAGTAGGAAGTCCCTGGGACAGCCCCAGCATTTT. This gives the protein CASRKSLGQPQHF.

Only one count was recorded for this clone. The V call is TRBV18, the J call TRBJ2-2, with a possible D match to TRBD1 (6 bases). This CDR3 is built from 16 residues. Germline CDR1 and CDR2: KGHSH and LQKENI. V dropped 5 bases and J dropped 1 base, with 14 bases sitting between them. As DNA, the CDR3 is TGTGCCAGCTCAAAAGGACAGAACCTGAACACCGGGGAGCTGTTTTTT. Its protein product is CASSKGQNLNTGELFF.

The chain joins TRBV5-1 to TRBJ2-1; TRBD1 agrees at 9 bases. The germline CDR1 and CDR2 sequences are SGHRS and YFSETQ. The CDR3 is made up of 15 amino acids. V trimming: 6 bases; J trimming: 0 bases; junction bases outside the gene matches: 4. The CDR3 spells CASKATGGSYNEQFF. DNA of the CDR3: TGCGCCAGCAAGGCGACAGGGGGCTCCTACAATGAGCAGTTCTTC.

The V call is TRBV14, the J call TRBJ1-2, with 8 bases identical to TRBD1. V shed 6 bases and J 8 bases; nucleotides not matched to a gene: 11. The germline CDR1 and CDR2 sequences are SGHDN and FVKESK. This CDR3 has 14 residues. CDR3 sequence reads: CASRSAGGFEGYTF. CDR3 DNA sequence: TGTGCCAGCAGATCCGCAGGGGGCTTCGAGGGCTACACCTTC.

J is TRBJ1-1 and V is TRBV5-1; 7 nucleotides align to TRBD1. Germline CDR1 is SGHRS and CDR2 is YFSETQ. The junction had 5 bases not matched to a gene; V was cut back by 2 bases and J by 7 bases. This CDR3 is built from 13 residues. CDR3 nucleotide sequence: TGCGCCAGCAGCTTATTCGGACAGGTTGAAGCTTTCTTT. Its translation: CASSLFGQVEAFF.

V and J are TRBV18 and TRBJ1-3; TRBD1 might be the D (6 bases). CDR1 KGHSH and CDR2 LQKENI come from the germline V gene. V lost 2 bases to trimming and J lost 4 bases, with 18 bases between them. The CDR3 loop spans 17 amino acids. The DNA for the CDR3 is TGTGCCAGCTCACCAAATTCACAAACAGGGCAAGGAAACACCATATATTTT. This gives the protein CASSPNSQTGQGNTIYF.

This rearrangement joins TRBV2 to TRBJ2-7, with D possibly matching TRBD1 (5 bases). Trimming shortened V by 2 bases and J by 4 bases, and 15 bases separated the two germline ends. Germline V gene data show CDR1 as SNHLY and CDR2 as FYNNEI. The CDR3 runs 15 residues. The CDR3, as DNA: TGTGCCAGCAGTGAAATGGGGCCCCCTGAATACGAGCAGTACTTC. It yields the protein CASSEMGPPEYEQYF.

V gene TRBV7-2 combines with J gene TRBJ2-1, with D perhaps TRBD1 (7 bases). CDR1 and CDR2 (germline): SGHTA, FQGNSA. The CDR3 covers 19 residues. V lost 1 base to trimming and J lost 0 bases, with 19 bases between them. As DNA, the CDR3 is TGTGCCAGCAGCTTAGTCTTCTGGGCAGGGGGGAGCTCCTACAATGAGCAGTTCTTC. Protein: CASSLVFWAGGSSYNEQFF.

This chain connects TRBV18 to TRBJ2-3, with 11 bases that match TRBD2. CDR1 is KGHSH and CDR2 is LQKENI in the germline V gene. The CDR3 has 17 residues. The junction had 4 bases not matched to a gene; V was cut back by 0 bases and J by 2 bases. This CDR3 is CASSPPGGLAATDTQYF. The CDR3 bases are TGTGCCAGCTCACCACCGGGGGGACTAGCGGCCACAGATACGCAGTATTTT.